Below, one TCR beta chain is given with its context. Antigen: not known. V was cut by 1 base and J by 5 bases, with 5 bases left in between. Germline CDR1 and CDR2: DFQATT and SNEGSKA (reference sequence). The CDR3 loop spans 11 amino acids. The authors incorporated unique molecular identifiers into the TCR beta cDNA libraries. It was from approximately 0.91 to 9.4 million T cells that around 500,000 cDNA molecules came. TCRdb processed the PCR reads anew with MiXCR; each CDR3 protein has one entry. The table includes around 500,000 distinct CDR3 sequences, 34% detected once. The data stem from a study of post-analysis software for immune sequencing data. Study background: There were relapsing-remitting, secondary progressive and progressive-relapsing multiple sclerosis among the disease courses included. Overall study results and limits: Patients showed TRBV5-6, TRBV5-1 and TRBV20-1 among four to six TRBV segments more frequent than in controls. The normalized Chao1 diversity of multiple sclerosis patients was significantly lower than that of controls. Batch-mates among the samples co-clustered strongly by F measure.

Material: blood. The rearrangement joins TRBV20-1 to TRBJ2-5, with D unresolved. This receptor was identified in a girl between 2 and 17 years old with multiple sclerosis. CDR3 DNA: TGCAGTGCTAGAGTTTGGGAGACCCAGTACTTC. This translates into CSARVWETQYF.